This T cell receptor beta chain was documented in a study of T cell clonotyping in hematopoietic cell transplantation. This table comes from immunoSEQ multiplex PCR, and its TCRdb copy is limited to in-frame clones, with some not included. The data hold some 17,000 clones, with over 75% observed a single time. V was pared by 7 bases and J by 2 bases, with 5 bases of the junction left unmatched. The CDR3 sequence is 14 residues long. CDR1 MNHEY and CDR2 SMNVEV come from the germline V gene (reference sequence). This clonotype was obtained from a male patient between 55 and 70 years old who had an allogeneic stem cell transplant from a related donor, so the T cells may come from the graft donor. Some clones in this sample may be carry-over from other donors' samples. The chain uses TRBV27 and TRBJ1-2, with 9 bases lining up with TRBD1. Source: PBMCs, taken 100 days after allogeneic stem cell transplant. The CDR3 spells CASKNRGLNYGYTF. As DNA, the CDR3 is TGTGCCAGCAAGAACAGGGGGCTAAACTATGGCTACACCTTC.